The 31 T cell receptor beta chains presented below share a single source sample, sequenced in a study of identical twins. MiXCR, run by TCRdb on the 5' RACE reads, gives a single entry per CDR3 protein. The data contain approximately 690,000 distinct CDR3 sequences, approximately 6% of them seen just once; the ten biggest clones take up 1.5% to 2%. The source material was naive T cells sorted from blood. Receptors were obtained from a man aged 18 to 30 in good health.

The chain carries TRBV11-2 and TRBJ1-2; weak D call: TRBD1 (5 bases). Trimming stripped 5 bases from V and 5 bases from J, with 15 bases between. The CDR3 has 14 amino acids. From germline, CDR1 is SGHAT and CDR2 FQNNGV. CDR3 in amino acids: CASSNWIGGYGYTF. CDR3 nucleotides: TGTGCCAGCAGCAATTGGATCGGGGGGTATGGCTACACCTTC.

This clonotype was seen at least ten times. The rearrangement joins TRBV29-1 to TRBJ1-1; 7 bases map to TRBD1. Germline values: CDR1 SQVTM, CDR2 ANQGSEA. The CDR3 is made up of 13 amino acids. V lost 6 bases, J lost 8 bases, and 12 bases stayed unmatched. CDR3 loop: CSVENRGSREAFF. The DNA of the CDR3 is TGCAGCGTAGAAAACAGGGGATCCCGCGAAGCTTTCTTT. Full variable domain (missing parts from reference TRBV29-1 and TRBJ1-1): SAVISQKPSRDICQRGTSLTIQCQVDSQVTMMFWYRQQPGQSLTLIATANQGSEATYESGFVIDKFPISRPNLTFSTLTVSNMSPEDSSIYLCSVENRGSREAFFGQGTRLTVV.

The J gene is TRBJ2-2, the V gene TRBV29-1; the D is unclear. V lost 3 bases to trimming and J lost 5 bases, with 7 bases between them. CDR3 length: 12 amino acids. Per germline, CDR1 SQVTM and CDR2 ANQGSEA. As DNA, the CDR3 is TGCAGCGTTGAGACCCCGACCGGGGAGCTGTTTTTT. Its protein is CSVETPTGELFF.

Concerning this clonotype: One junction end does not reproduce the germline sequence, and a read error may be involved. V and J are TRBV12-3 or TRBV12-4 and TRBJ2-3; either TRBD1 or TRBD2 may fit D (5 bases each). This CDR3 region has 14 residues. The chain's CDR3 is CAGSFGATTDTQYF. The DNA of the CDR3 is TGTGCCGGCAGTTTCGGGGCGACCACAGATACGCAGTATTTT.

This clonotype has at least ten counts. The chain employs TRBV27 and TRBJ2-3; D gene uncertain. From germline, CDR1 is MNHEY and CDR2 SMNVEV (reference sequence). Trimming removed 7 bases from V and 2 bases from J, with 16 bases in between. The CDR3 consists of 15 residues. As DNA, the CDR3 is TGTGCCAGCAAGCCCCTCGGGTCTCCCACAGATACGCAGTATTTT. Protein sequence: CASKPLGSPTDTQYF.

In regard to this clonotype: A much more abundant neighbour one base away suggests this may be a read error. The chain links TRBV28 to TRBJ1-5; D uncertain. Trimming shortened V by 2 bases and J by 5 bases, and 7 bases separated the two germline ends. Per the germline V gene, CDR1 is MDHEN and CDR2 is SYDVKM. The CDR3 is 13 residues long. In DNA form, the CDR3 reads TGTGCCAGCAGTTTAGTAGGGTATCAGCCCCAGCATTTT. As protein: CASSLVGYQPQHF.

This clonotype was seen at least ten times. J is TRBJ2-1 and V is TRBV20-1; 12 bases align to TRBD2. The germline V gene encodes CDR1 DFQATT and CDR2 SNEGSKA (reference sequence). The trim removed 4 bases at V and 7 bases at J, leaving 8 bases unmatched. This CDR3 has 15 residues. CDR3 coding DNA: TGCAGTGCTACGCGGACTAGCGGGACGGGGAATGAGCAGTTCTTC. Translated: CSATRTSGTGNEQFF.

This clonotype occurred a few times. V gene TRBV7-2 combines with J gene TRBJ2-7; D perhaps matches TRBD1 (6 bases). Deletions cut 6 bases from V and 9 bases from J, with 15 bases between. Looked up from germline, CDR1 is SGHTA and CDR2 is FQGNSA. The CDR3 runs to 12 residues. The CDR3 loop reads CASRNPGQGQYF. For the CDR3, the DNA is TGTGCCAGCAGAAACCCGGGACAAGGGCAGTACTTC. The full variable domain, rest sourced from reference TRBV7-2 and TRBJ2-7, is GAGVSQSPSNKVTEKGKDVELRCDPISGHTALYWYRQSLGQGLEFLIYFQGNSAPDKSGLPSDRFSAERTGGSVSTLTIQRTQQEDSAVYLCASRNPGQGQYFGPGTRLTVT.

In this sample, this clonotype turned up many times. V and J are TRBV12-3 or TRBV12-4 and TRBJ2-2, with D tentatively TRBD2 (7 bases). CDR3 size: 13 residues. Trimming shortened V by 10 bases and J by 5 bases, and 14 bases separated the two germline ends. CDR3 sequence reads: CANRGARTGELFF. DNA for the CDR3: TGTGCCAACCGGGGGGCGCGGACCGGGGAGCTGTTTTTT.

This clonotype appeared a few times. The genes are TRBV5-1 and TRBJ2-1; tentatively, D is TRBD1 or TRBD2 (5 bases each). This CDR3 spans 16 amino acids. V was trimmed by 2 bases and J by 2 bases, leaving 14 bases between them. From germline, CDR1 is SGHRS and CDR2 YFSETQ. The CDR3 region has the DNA TGCGCCAGCAGCTTCTCCCGGGACCCGGCCTACAATGAGCAGTTCTTC. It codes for CASSFSRDPAYNEQFF.

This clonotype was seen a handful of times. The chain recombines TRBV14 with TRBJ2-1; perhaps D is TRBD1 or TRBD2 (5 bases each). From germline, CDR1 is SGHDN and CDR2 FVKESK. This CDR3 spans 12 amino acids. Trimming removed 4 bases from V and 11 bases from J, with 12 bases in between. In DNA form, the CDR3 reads TGTGCCAGCAGCCGTGGGACCCAGCAGCAGTTCTTC. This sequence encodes CASSRGTQQQFF.

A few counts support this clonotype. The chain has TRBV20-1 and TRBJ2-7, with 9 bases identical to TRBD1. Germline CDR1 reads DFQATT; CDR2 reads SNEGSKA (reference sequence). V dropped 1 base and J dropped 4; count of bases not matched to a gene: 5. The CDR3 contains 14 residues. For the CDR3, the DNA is TGCAGTGCTAGAGGGAACAGGGGGCGGTACGAGCAGTACTTC. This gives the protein CSARGNRGRYEQYF.

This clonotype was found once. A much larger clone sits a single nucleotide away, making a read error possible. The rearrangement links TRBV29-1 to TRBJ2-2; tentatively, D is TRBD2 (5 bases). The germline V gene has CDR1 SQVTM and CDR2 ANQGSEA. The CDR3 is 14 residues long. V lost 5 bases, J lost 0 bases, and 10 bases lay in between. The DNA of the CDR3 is TGCAGCGTTCTGAGGGTGGCGAACACCGGGGAGCTGTTTTTT. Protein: CSVLRVANTGELFF.

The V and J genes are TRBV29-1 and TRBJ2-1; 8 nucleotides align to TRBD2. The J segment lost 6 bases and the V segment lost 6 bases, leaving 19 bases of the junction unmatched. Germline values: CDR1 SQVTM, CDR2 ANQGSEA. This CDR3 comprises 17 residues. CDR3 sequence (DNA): TGCAGCGTACGCGACCCTCATGGAGCGGGAGTTGCCAATGAGCAGTTCTTC. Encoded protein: CSVRDPHGAGVANEQFF.

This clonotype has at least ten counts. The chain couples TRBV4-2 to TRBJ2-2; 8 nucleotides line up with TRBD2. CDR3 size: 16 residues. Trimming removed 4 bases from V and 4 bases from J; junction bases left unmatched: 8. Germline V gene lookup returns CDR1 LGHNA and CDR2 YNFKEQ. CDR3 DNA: TGTGCCAGCAGCCCCTACCTAGCGGGTACCACCGGGGAGCTGTTTTTT. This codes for CASSPYLAGTTGELFF.

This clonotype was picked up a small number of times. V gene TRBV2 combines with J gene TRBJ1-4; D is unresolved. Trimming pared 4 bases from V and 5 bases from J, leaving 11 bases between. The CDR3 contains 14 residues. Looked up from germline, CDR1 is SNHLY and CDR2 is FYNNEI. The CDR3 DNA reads TGTGCCAGCAGTGCGAGGTCGCCGAATGAAAAACTGTTTTTT. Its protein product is CASSARSPNEKLFF.

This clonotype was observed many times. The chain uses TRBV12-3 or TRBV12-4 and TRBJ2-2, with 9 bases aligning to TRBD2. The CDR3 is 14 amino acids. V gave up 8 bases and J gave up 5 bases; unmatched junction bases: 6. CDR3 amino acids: CASEAGGRTGELFF. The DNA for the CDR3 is TGTGCCAGCGAAGCGGGAGGCCGAACCGGGGAGCTGTTTTTT.

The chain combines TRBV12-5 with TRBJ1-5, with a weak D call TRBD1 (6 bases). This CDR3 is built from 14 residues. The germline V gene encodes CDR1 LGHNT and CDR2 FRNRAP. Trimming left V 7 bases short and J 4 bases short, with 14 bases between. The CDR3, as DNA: TGTGCTAGTGCGTCCGGGACAAAGAATCAGCCCCAGCATTTT. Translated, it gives CASASGTKNQPQHF.

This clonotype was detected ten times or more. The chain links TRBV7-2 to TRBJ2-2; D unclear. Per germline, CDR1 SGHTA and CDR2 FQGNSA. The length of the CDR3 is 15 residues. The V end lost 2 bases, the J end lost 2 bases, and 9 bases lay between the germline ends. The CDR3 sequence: CASSLSPLNTGELFF. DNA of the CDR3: TGTGCCAGCAGCTTATCCCCTCTAAACACCGGGGAGCTGTTTTTT.

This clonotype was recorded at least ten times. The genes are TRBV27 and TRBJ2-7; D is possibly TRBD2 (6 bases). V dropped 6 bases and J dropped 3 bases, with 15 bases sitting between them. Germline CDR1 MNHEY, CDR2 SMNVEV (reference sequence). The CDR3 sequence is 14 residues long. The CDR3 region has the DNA TGTGCCAGCAGCCTTAGCGGACTTGGCTACGAGCAGTACTTC. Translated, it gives CASSLSGLGYEQYF.

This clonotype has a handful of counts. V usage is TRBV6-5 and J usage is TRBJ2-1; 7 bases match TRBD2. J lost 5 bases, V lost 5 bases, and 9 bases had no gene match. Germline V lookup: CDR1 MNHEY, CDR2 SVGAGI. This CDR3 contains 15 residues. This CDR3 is CASSLLTGGNNEQFF. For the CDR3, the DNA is TGTGCCAGCAGTCTACTAACGGGGGGAAACAATGAGCAGTTCTTC.

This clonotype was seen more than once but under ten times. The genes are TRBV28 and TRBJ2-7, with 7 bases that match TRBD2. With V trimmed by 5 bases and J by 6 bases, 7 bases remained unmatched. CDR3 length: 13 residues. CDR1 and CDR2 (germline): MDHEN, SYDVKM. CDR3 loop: CASSRPWGGEQYF. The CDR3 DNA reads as TGTGCCAGCAGTCGCCCATGGGGGGGCGAGCAGTACTTC.

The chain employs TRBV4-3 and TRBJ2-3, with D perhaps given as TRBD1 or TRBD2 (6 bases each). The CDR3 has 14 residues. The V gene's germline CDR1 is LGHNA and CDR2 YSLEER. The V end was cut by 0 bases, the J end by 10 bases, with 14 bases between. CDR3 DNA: TGCGCCAGCAGCCAAGAACGGGGGCTTGGGGCGCAGTATTTT. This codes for CASSQERGLGAQYF.

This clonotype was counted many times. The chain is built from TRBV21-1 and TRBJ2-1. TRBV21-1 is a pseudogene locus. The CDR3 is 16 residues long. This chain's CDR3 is CASPFPISREVNEQFF. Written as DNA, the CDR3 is TGTGCCAGCCCGTTCCCTATATCTAGAGAGGTCAATGAGCAGTTCTTC.

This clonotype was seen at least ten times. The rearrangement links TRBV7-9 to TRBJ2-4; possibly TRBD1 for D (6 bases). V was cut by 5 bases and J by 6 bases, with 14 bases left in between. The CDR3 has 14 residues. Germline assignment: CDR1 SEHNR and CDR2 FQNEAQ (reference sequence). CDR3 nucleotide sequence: TGTGCCAGCAGCCATCTTTCAGGGGCAAACATTCAGTACTTC. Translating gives CASSHLSGANIQYF.

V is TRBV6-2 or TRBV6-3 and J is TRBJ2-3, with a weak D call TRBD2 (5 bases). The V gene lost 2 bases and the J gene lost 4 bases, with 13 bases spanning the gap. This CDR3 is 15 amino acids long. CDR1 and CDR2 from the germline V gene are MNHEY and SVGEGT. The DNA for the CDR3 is TGTGCCAGCAGTTACCGAGGGAGACCCCCAGATACGCAGTATTTT. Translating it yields CASSYRGRPPDTQYF.

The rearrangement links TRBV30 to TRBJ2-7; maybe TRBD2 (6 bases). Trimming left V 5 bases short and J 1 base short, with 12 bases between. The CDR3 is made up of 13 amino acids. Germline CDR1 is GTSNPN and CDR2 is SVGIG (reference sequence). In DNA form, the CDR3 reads TGTGCCTGGGATAGCGGATTATCCTACGAGCAGTACTTC. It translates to CAWDSGLSYEQYF.

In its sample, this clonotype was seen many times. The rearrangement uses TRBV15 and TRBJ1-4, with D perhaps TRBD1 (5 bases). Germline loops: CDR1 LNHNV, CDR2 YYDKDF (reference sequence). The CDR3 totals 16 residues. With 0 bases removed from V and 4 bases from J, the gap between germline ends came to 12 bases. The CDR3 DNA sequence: TGTGCCACCAGCAGAGATTCGGGGCTGGGTAATGAAAAACTGTTTTTT. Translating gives CATSRDSGLGNEKLFF.

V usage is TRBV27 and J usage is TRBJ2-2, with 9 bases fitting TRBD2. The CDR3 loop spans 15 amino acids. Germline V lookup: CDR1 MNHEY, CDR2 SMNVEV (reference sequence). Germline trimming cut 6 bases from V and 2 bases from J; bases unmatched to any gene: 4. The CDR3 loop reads CASRLAGDNTGELFF. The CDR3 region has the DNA TGTGCCAGCAGGTTAGCGGGAGATAACACCGGGGAGCTGTTTTTT.

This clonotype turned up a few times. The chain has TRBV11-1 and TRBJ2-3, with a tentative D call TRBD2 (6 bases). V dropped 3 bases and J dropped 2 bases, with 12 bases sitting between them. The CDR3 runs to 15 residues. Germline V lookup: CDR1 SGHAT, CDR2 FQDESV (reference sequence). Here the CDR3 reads CASSLWRDPTDTQYF. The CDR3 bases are TGTGCCAGCAGCTTGTGGCGGGACCCCACAGATACGCAGTATTTT.

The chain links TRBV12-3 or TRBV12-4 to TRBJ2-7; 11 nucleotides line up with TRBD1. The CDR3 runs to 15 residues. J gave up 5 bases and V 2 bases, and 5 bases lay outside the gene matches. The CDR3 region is CASSLLGQGGDEQYF. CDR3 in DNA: TGTGCCAGCAGTTTACTGGGACAGGGGGGGGACGAGCAGTACTTC.